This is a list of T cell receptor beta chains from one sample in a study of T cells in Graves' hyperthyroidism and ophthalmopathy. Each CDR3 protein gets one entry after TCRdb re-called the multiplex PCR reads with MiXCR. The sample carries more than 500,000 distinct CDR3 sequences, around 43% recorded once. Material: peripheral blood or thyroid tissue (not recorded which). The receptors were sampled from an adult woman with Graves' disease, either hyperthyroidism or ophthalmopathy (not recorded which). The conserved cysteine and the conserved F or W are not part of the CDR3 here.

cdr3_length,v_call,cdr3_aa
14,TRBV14,ASSQDLAGADSPLH
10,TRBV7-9,ASSSARYGYT
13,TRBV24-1,ATSTAQGFPYGYT
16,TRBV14,ASSPYPRAGRTGNTIY
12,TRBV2,ATRRTTNTGELF
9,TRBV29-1,SVSHRVEAF
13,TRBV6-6,ASSRTGTSGNTIY
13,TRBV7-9,ASSSQGLAGYEQH
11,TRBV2,ASSELRRNTIY
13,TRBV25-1,ASSELVAGSYEQY
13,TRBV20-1,SAAPLGQGGNEAF
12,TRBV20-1,SASWVRGDSPLH
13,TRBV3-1,ASSQDPAGPTEAF
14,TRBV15,ATSRGGLAGTGELF